The entry below gives a single T cell receptor beta chain sequence along with its context. This clone came up once. Its antigen is currently not known. One base away there is no much larger clone; base qualities are not given. Library preparation used the immunoSEQ multiplex PCR assay. For the multiplex PCR, a mixture combining 60 forward primers for TCR Vbeta segments and 13 reverse primers for TCR Jbeta segments was used. Amplification of the CDR3 region of rearranged TCR beta genes was performed with a multiplex PCR assay on genomic DNA. On the Illumina HiSeq System, the amplified TCR beta libraries were sequenced as 87-base-pair reads. As for how the authors treated the data: A later analysis counted tens of millions of unique TCR beta chains across the roughly 700 repertoires, and around 9.9 million of these chains were shared by at least two donors. A nearest-neighbor algorithm error-corrected the raw reads and collapsed the reads into unique sequences, merging closely related sequences to remove PCR and sequencing errors. To assign V, D and J gene segments, CDR3 sequences were aligned to IMGT reference sequences. For a sequence to be retained, at least a six-nucleotide match to both a V gene segment and a J gene segment was required. A rearrangement counted as productive if the CDR3 had no stop codons and remained in frame with V and J, and every other rearrangement counted as non-productive. Following IMGT convention, CDR3 was defined as the stretch from the second conserved V-encoded cysteine up to the conserved J-encoded phenylalanine. In an earlier analysis of around 600 of the donors, sequences lacking an unambiguous match to a single V gene segment were excluded. An earlier analysis of about 600 of the donors called V segments functional above 56.7% productive rearrangements and segregating when the between-donor standard deviation exceeded 5%. A statistical classification framework was built to diagnose cytomegalovirus status from the catalog of TCR beta chain sequences. A later analysis assigned V and J genes by comparing TCR nucleotide sequences with IMGT/GENE-DB human TR gene sequences. Using the TCRdist pipeline, a later analysis assigned CDR3 sequences along with most-parsimonious VDJ recombination scenarios. In a later analysis, every TCR beta chain was defined by the combination of its CDR3 amino acid sequence and its V-gene family, and reads without a unique V-gene family were dropped. As a way to deal with suspected cross-contamination and a sequencing artifact, a later analysis dropped under 600 nucleotide sequences that were highly shared and had low generation probability. In a later analysis, a clonal expansion index was calculated for each public chain from normalized within-repertoire ranks of inferred template counts. A later analysis computed generation probabilities with a VDJ recombination model fitted to out-of-frame rearrangements, and checked the results against IGoR. In a later analysis, hypergeometric tests were used to score TCR-TCR, TCR-HLA and TCR-CMV co-occurrence, with a repertoire-size bias correction applied to TCR pairs. In a later analysis, false discovery rates were estimated by permuting HLA or CMV assignments 20 times. In a later analysis, co-occurring TCRs were grouped using DBSCAN, and TCRdist sequence similarity was added for clustering within HLA-allele-positive subsets. For co-occurrence clustering, repertoires with fewer than 30,000 or more than 120,000 public chains were excluded, along with several repertoires with anomalous nucleotide sharing. Entries here come from immuneACCESS through TCRdb and include only in-frame sequences with V and J called. Some clones fail to appear in such tables; in the studies checked, an unresolved V gene covers under half of the shortfall, and the cause of the remainder is unknown. For V, J and clone size, that table is used; D and trimming come from the DNA. This sample lists around 33,000 clones; roughly 76% were detected once. The ten largest clones add up to around 8.4% of the sample.

The cohort consisted of 650 to 700 healthy bone marrow donors. All cohort members were sampled while nominally healthy, although unrecorded immune exposures were likely present. The donor tested CMV seropositive and was one of the 289 seropositive cohort members. A peripheral blood sample was provided by each donor, and peripheral blood mononuclear cells were used for TCR beta sequencing. The Qiagen DNeasy Blood Extraction Kit was used to extract genomic DNA from the blood cell samples. This sample is part of a study of cytomegalovirus exposure and HLA in healthy donors (dated by TCRdb to between 2016 and 2019). The study in broad terms: An earlier analysis of approximately 640 of the donors reported 250 to 350 Gb of sequence data and roughly 110 million unique TCR beta sequences from 150 million to 200 million T cells. Roughly 300 gigabases of sequencing data and around 85 million unique TCR sequences made up an early release that covered some 640 HLA-typed donors. Among the roughly 400 genotyped donors, roughly 80% belonged to the genetic ancestry cluster associated with self-reported Caucasian donors. The study was designed to test whether signatures of past pathogen exposure could be identified by cataloging public T cell receptors. The study used immunosequencing to profile the T cell repertoires of some 600 subjects and linked those repertoires to cytomegalovirus serostatus. In addition to the first cohort of 650 to 750 subjects, a separate validation cohort of approximately 110 different subjects was used. High-throughput TCR immunosequencing, statistical association of individual TCRs with disease status, and machine learning were combined to predict cytomegalovirus infection status. A later analysis re-analyzed previously published TCR beta repertoires from several hundred donors and added high-resolution HLA genotyping to study TCR occurrence patterns. Rather than using new phenotypic data, the later analysis identified candidate immune exposures from TCR beta sequences and from how often those sequences occurred across donors. To decide whether each TCR beta V gene segment behaved as functional or pseudogenic, an earlier analysis of nearly 600 of the donors relied on high-throughput TCR beta sequencing. Donor age, sex, ethnicity and CMV serostatus were collected together with the repertoire data. Genome-wide SNP genotypes for about three fifths of the roughly 700 donors were used in a later genetic analysis, which treated that subset as a discovery cohort. All discovery cohort repertoires had been generated using a single sequencing platform. HLA typing included class I and class II loci at four-digit resolution. Typing coverage differed by locus: A, B, C, DRB1 and DQB1 were typed in roughly 620-630 donors, DQA1 in 500 to 550, DPA1 in approximately 610, and DPB1 in 400 to 480. Four to six DR-DQ haplotypes were handled as single units for association and clustering, since linkage in the cohort was strong. Among some 400 genotyped donors of the cohort, an average of approximately 230,000 unique TCR beta nucleotide sequences were sequenced per donor, roughly a sixth of them non-productive.

Broad study findings and their caveats: In a later genetic analysis, a missense DCLRE1C variant was associated with V-gene and J-gene trimming of TCR beta chains, and the association was replicated in an independent cohort. In a later analysis, the rate of TCR association differed among HLA loci, with DRB1 alleles having the most associated TCRs and HLA-C alleles having the fewest. When HLA alleles, especially DR and DQ, strongly co-occurred, attributing TCR associations to individual alleles was difficult. Compared with equally common non-associated chains, HLA-associated TCR beta chains in a later analysis were more clonally expanded and had lower generation probabilities. The only immune exposure information available for the cohort was CMV serostatus. Presence/absence analyses assumed roughly uniform sequencing depth across donors, an assumption that may not hold. Because HLA typing was unavailable for some donors at each locus, only the typed subset was used in association tests. At a false discovery rate of 0.05, a later analysis linked about 16,000 TCR beta sequences to specific HLA alleles. The 87-base-pair reads could not distinguish some IMGT-functional V segments, including TRBV6-2 and TRBV6-3, so those segments were excluded. The classifier was reported to diagnose cytomegalovirus status with high specificity and sensitivity in both the original cohort and the validation cohort. A later analysis reported that several top co-occurrence clusters appeared linked to parvovirus B19, influenza, CMV and Epstein-Barr virus. According to a later analysis, most CMV-associated TCR beta chains appeared to be HLA-restricted, and the HLA associations seemed to be driven largely by CMV exposure. A later genetic analysis reported fewer N-insertions in productive TCRs among donors in an Asian-associated ancestry cluster than the roughly 700-donor mean. A further reported finding was that TCR beta sequences accurately predicted the HLA-A and HLA-B alleles for most subjects in the first cohort. Approximately 18 rarely observed V segments, including chromosome 9 orphons, were excluded from the earlier analysis of about 500 of the donors because counts were too low. Linkage disequilibrium might explain the correlated functional status among segregating V segments, but an unknown experimental factor could not be ruled out. The study listed 150 to 200 TCR beta chains as associated with cytomegalovirus. The sequencing pipeline was judged likely to have produced a cluster of highly shared sequence variants as a technical artifact. Most TCR sequences were observed very rarely across donors, whereas some public TCRs were present in many individuals. Only TCR beta chains were sequenced in this cohort, and the absence of alpha or paired-chain data limited detectable features. In vitro tests confirmed that a few of the cytomegalovirus-associated TCR beta chains recognize cytomegalovirus antigens. The authors suggested that the approach could potentially be extended to other disease states and immunological phenotypes. In an earlier analysis of more than 500 of the donors, most TCR beta V segments appeared in productive rearrangements about 87% or about 30% of the time, broadly matching IMGT annotations.

From the cysteine up to the phenylalanine, the CDR3 has a length of 13 residues. The CDR3 DNA has 39 bases and is translated from base 1. V has 3 bases trimmed and J has 6 bases trimmed; junction bases matching no gene number 4. CDR1 and CDR2 are read off the germline V gene as SGHTS and YDEGEE. Sequenced sample: PBMCs. This chain is built from TRBV5-8 and TRBJ2-3; 7 of the junction bases match TRBD2. The TCR comes from a woman in her 30s in good health and CMV-seropositive. The base sequence is TGTGCCAGCAGCTACAGCGGGACGGATACGCAGTATTTT. It is translated as CASSYSGTDTQYF.